Presented here are 13 T cell receptor beta chains from one specimen sequenced in a study of OX40 agonist ivuxolimab in advanced cancers. Repertoires were generated with immunoSEQ multiplex PCR, while TCRdb's copy carries only in-frame clones and drops some. This table holds roughly 63,000 clones, 89% found once. This sample comprised CD4+ or CD8+ T cells sorted from blood, obtained in a trial of the OX40 agonist ivuxolimab. Receptors originate from an adult with an advanced solid tumor such as melanoma, head and neck, liver or kidney cancer.

The rearrangement joins TRBV28 to TRBJ2-3, with TRBD2 identical over 16 bases. Germline V lookup: CDR1 MDHEN, CDR2 SYDVKM. The V gene end was trimmed by 3 bases and the J gene end by 2 bases; junction bases not matched to a gene: 5. The CDR3 contains 18 residues. The CDR3 region has the DNA TGTGCCAGCAGTTTGACCGGGACTAGCGGGAGGGCCACAGATACGCAGTATTTT. Residues: CASSLTGTSGRATDTQYF.

This clone was counted a single time. This rearrangement joins TRBV6-5 to TRBJ2-1, with D uncertain. Trimming removed 4 bases at V and 0 bases at J, with 13 bases between. The CDR3 contains 16 residues. Germline V lookup: CDR1 MNHEY, CDR2 SVGAGI. The CDR3 DNA is TGTGCCAGCAGTTCCGACTCCCAGAGCTCCTACAATGAGCAGTTCTTC. As protein: CASSSDSQSSYNEQFF.

The chain has TRBV10-2 and TRBJ2-7, with 9 bases that match TRBD1. This CDR3 has 13 amino acids. Per germline, CDR1 WSHSY and CDR2 SAAADI. Unmatched junction bases numbered 1, after V lost 5 bases and J lost 2 bases. The DNA for the CDR3 is TGCGCCAGCAGTACAGGGGGCCCCTACGAGCAGTACTTC. Protein product: CASSTGGPYEQYF.

The CDR3 DNA sequence: TGTGCCAGCAGCTTTAAGGGGACCGCGAACACCGGGGAGCTGTTTTTT. It yields the protein CASSFKGTANTGELFF. The V call is TRBV14, the J call TRBJ2-2; D may match TRBD1 or TRBD2 (5 bases each). Germline-derived CDR1 and CDR2 are SGHDN and FVKESK. The V end was cut by 5 bases, the J end by 0 bases, with 13 bases between. The CDR3 loop spans 16 amino acids. The full variable domain, completed using reference TRBV14 and TRBJ2-2, is EAGVTQFPSHSVIEKGQTVTLRCDPISGHDNLYWYRRVMGKEIKFLLHFVKESKQDESGMPNNRFLAERTGGTYSTLKVQPAELEDSGVYFCASSFKGTANTGELFFGEGSRLTVL.

A remark on this clone: Relative to the germline gene, one junction end is altered; a read error may explain this. This rearrangement joins TRBV7-7 to TRBJ2-3; 13 bases map to TRBD2. The CDR3 loop spans 16 amino acids. Per the germline V gene, CDR1 is SSHAT and CDR2 is FNYEAQ (reference sequence). The CDR3, as DNA: TGTGCTAGCAGCTCCGGACTAGCGGGAGTTACAGATACGCAGTATTTT. It codes for CASSSGLAGVTDTQYF.

This clone was counted only a few times. The rearrangement uses TRBV5-1 and TRBJ2-1; 8 positions agree with TRBD2. This CDR3 contains 16 residues. Germline loops: CDR1 SGHRS, CDR2 YFSETQ. V trimming: 4 bases; J trimming: 7 bases; junction bases outside the gene matches: 13. The CDR3 sequence is CASSPSGSGSRNEQFF. The CDR3, as DNA: TGCGCCAGCAGCCCCAGCGGGAGTGGAAGCCGGAATGAGCAGTTCTTC.

The rearrangement joins TRBV27 to TRBJ2-1; D is unresolved. V dropped 8 bases and J dropped 2 bases, with 19 bases sitting between them. This CDR3 has 16 residues. The germline V gene encodes CDR1 MNHEY and CDR2 SMNVEV (reference sequence). In nucleotides, the CDR3 is TGTGCCAGCCGCCGTATCGATCCGGTGCCCTACAATGAGCAGTTCTTC. Encoded protein: CASRRIDPVPYNEQFF.

V usage is TRBV6-1 and J usage is TRBJ1-4; D remains ambiguous. The CDR3 totals 15 residues. Between the trimmed V and J ends, which lost 6 bases and 0 bases, there was a span of 11 bases. Per the germline V gene, CDR1 is MNHNS and CDR2 is SASEGT. The CDR3, as DNA: TGTGCCAGCAGCCTCGGGGAGGCAACTAATGAAAAACTGTTTTTT. It yields the protein CASSLGEATNEKLFF.

The chain has TRBV7-2 and TRBJ2-2, with D hard to call. The CDR3 has 17 residues. CDR1 and CDR2 (germline): SGHTA, FQGNSA. Trimming stripped 3 bases from V and 3 bases from J, with 17 bases between. CDR3 sequence: CASSFSDLGRYTGELFF. The DNA for the CDR3 is TGTGCCAGCAGCTTTTCGGACCTAGGCAGGTACACCGGGGAGCTGTTTTTT. Full variable domain (missing parts from reference TRBV7-2 and TRBJ2-2): GAGVSQSPSNKVTEKGKDVELRCDPISGHTALYWYRQSLGQGLEFLIYFQGNSAPDKSGLPSDRFSAERTGGSVSTLTIQRTQQEDSAVYLCASSFSDLGRYTGELFFGEGSRLTVL.

The chain carries TRBV5-1 and TRBJ2-2; possibly TRBD1 for D (6 bases). Germline-derived CDR1 and CDR2 are SGHRS and YFSETQ. The CDR3 contains 13 residues. V was shortened by 7 bases and J by 7 bases, with 14 bases between the two germline ends. DNA of the CDR3: TGCGCCAGCCGGACAGAGGCCTACGGGGAGCTGTTTTTT. This translates into CASRTEAYGELFF.

This chain connects TRBV10-1 to TRBJ2-3; TRBD2 matches at 9 bases. The junction had 8 bases not matched to a gene; V was cut back by 2 bases and J by 2 bases. Germline V gene lookup returns CDR1 WNHNN and CDR2 SYGVQD (reference sequence). The CDR3 has 17 amino acids. The DNA of the CDR3 is TGCGCCAGCAGTGAGCGGGGGCTAGCGGGGCTCACAGATACGCAGTATTTT. Its protein product is CASSERGLAGLTDTQYF.

This clone showed up just a few times. This chain uses TRBV28 with TRBJ1-1; 7 bases align to TRBD1. There are 14 residues in the CDR3. Germline CDR1 is MDHEN and CDR2 is SYDVKM. The trim removed 3 bases at V and 6 bases at J, leaving 7 bases unmatched. In DNA form, the CDR3 reads TGTGCCAGCAGTTTCGAGGGGGCGAGGGCTGAAGCTTTCTTT. It codes for CASSFEGARAEAFF.

Only one count was recorded for this clone. The chain employs TRBV2 and TRBJ2-7; D gene uncertain. The CDR3 is made up of 14 amino acids. Germline CDR1 and CDR2: SNHLY and FYNNEI. The ends were cut back, 3 bases at V and 0 bases at J, with 9 bases in the middle. CDR3 nucleotides: TGTGCCAGCAGTGACTGGGAATACTCCTACGAGCAGTACGTC. As protein: CASSDWEYSYEQYV.